The table lists the clone carrying this T cell receptor (beta chain) with a few counts. Its specificity is unknown. The sample belongs to a study of T-cell memory formation after mild COVID-19. This CDR3 region has 13 residues. The V and J ends lost 8 bases and 4 bases respectively, with 13 bases between them. Overall study findings and caveats: For contracting clones, CD4+ ones sat mainly in CM and EM, CD8+ in EMRA. Several responding clones turned up in pre-infection memory, indicating that cross-reactive memory may have taken part. Clones shrinking between day 15 and 85 showed a balanced CD4/CD8 split, and those that grew later tilted toward CD4+.

5'RACE with constant-segment primers yielded barcoded, UMI-tagged TCR alpha and TCR beta cDNA libraries. TCRdb redid the calling of the 5' RACE reads with MiXCR, one entry per CDR3 protein. The sample has about 310,000 distinct CDR3 sequences, roughly a fifth seen once. This rearrangement joins TRBV12-3 or TRBV12-4 to TRBJ2-3; D is perhaps TRBD2 (5 bases). Specimen: PBMCs or a T cell subset sorted from them (not recorded which). This receptor was taken from a man between 18 and 29 years old who had mild COVID-19 (a few samples of this study predate the infection). Cell type and time point are not known. Written as DNA, the CDR3 is TGTGCCAGCGCGGGCAGGAACGCAGATACGCAGTATTTT. It encodes CASAGRNADTQYF.